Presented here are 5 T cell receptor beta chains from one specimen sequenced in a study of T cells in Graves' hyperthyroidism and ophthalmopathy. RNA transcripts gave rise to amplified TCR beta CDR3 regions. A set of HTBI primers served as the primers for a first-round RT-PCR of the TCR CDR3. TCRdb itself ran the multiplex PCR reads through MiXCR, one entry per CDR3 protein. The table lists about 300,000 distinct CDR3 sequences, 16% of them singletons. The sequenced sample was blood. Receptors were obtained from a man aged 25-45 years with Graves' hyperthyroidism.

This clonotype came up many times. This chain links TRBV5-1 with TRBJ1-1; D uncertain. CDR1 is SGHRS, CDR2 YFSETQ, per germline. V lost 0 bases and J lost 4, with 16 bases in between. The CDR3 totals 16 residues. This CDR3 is CASSLGGIVGSTEAFF. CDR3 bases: TGCGCCAGCAGCTTGGGTGGTATAGTAGGGAGCACTGAAGCTTTCTTT.

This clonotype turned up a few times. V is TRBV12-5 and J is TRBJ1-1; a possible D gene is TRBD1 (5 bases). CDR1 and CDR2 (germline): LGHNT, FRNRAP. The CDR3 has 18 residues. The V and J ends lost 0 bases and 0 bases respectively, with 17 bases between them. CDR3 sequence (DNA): TGTGCTAGTGGTTTGGTCAGATCAGGGATCGGCATGAACACTGAAGCTTTCTTT. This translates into CASGLVRSGIGMNTEAFF.

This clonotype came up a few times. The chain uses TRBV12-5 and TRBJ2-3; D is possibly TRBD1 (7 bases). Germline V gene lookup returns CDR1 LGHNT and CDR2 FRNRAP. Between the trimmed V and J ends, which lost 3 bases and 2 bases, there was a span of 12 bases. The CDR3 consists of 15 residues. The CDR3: CASGFFRGVTDTQYF. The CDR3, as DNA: TGTGCTAGTGGTTTTTTCAGGGGGGTCACAGATACGCAGTATTTT.

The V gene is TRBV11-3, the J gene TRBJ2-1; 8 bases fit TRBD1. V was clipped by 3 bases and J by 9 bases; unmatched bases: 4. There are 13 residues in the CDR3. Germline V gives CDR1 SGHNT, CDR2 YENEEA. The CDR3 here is CASSFRGQGEQFF. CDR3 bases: TGTGCCAGCAGCTTCAGGGGGCAGGGTGAGCAGTTCTTC.

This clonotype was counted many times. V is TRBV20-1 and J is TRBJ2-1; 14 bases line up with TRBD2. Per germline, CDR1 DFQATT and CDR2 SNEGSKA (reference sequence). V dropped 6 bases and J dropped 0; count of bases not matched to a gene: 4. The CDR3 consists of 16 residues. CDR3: CSADGTSGSSYNEQFF. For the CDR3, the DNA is TGCAGTGCAGACGGGACTAGCGGGAGCTCCTACAATGAGCAGTTCTTC.